The next 26 T cell receptor beta chains were all read from a single sample in a study of cytomegalovirus exposure and HLA in healthy donors. PCR employed 60 Vbeta and 13 Jbeta primers. Here immunoSEQ multiplex PCR was the method, and the copy in TCRdb shows in-frame clones only, minus some. The data hold 150,000 to 200,000 clones, with approximately 82% observed a single time. The sequencing input was PBMCs. The receptors were gathered from a woman between 18 and 29 years old in good health and CMV-seropositive.

The V and J genes are TRBV29-1 and TRBJ2-1; 9 positions agree with TRBD2. The CDR3 covers 14 residues. The germline V gene encodes CDR1 SQVTM and CDR2 ANQGSEA. The DNA of the CDR3 is TGCTCCACCGGGCGGGGGGGCTCCTACAATGAGCAGTTCTTC. It is translated as CSTGRGGSYNEQFF.

The V gene is TRBV6-1, the J gene TRBJ1-1; TRBD1 is a possible D gene (5 bases). The length of the CDR3 is 14 residues. Germline V CDR1 and CDR2: MNHNS, SASEGT. V was trimmed by 7 bases and J by 4 bases, leaving 16 bases between them. CDR3 bases: TGTGCCAGCACCGAATGGGCCAGGGTCACTGAAGCTTTCTTT. Amino acid sequence: CASTEWARVTEAFF.

The chain links TRBV29-1 to TRBJ2-5; 8 nucleotides match TRBD2. Germline assignment: CDR1 SQVTM and CDR2 ANQGSEA. This CDR3 contains 17 residues. The trim removed 2 bases at V and 2 bases at J, leaving 13 bases unmatched. The CDR3 region has the DNA TGCAGCGTTGAAAGGAGGTTCGAGCGGGGGACTCAAGAGACCCAGTACTTC. Protein: CSVERRFERGTQETQYF.

This clone was seen a handful of times. The chain employs TRBV6-1 and TRBJ1-5, with TRBD1 as a possible D gene (5 bases). Germline V gives CDR1 MNHNS, CDR2 SASEGT. The CDR3 consists of 15 residues. The V end was cut by 1 base, the J end by 5 bases, with 12 bases between. This CDR3 reads CASSEGPQGHQPQHF. CDR3 nucleotides: TGTGCCAGCAGTGAAGGCCCCCAGGGCCATCAGCCCCAGCATTTT.

The chain links TRBV6-4 to TRBJ1-1; D is uncertain. Germline CDR1 and CDR2: MRHNA and SNTAGT. CDR3 length: 15 residues. The germline V and J ends were trimmed by 6 bases and 1 base, with 15 bases remaining between them. The CDR3 sequence: CASRTDTTSNTEAFF. Here the CDR3 DNA reads TGTGCCAGCAGAACCGACACGACCTCGAACACTGAAGCTTTCTTT.

The chain employs TRBV7-2 and TRBJ2-5, with 8 bases lining up with TRBD2. This CDR3 comprises 15 residues. Trimming cost V 5 bases and J 7 bases; bases outside gene matches: 12. Germline loops: CDR1 SGHTA, CDR2 FQGNSA. The CDR3 loop is CASSLTQRGLGTQYF. In DNA, the CDR3 is TGTGCCAGCAGCCTTACCCAGCGGGGGCTGGGGACCCAGTACTTC.

V gene TRBV30 combines with J gene TRBJ1-1, with 10 bases identical to TRBD1. The V gene's germline CDR1 is GTSNPN and CDR2 SVGIG (reference sequence). The CDR3 runs 12 residues. V dropped 5 bases and J dropped 7; count of bases not matched to a gene: 4. CDR3 bases: TGTGCCTGGGGGACAGGGGAAGGTGAAGCTTTCTTT. Translation: CAWGTGEGEAFF.

The chain links TRBV11-3 to TRBJ1-2; TRBD1 matches at 8 bases. The CDR3 loop spans 16 amino acids. With V trimmed by 4 bases and J by 2 bases, 9 bases remained unmatched. Germline V lookup: CDR1 SGHNT, CDR2 YENEEA. CDR3 in amino acids: CASSSRTGRRNYGYTF. The CDR3, as DNA: TGTGCCAGCAGCTCCAGGACAGGGAGAAGGAACTATGGCTACACCTTC.

The chain combines TRBV18 with TRBJ2-7, with 10 bases fitting TRBD2. Germline assignment: CDR1 KGHSH and CDR2 LQKENI. After removal of 3 bases from V and 7 bases from J, the junction contained 6 bases not matched to a gene. The CDR3 totals 14 residues. CDR3: CASSPGLAKGEQYV. CDR3 bases: TGTGCCAGCTCACCGGGACTAGCGAAAGGGGAGCAGTACGTC.

This clone occurred once. The CDR3 protein is CASSRSASRGQGNEKLFF. The CDR3 nucleotides read TGTGCCAGCAGCCGCTCTGCCTCAAGGGGACAGGGTAATGAAAAACTGTTTTTT. The V call is TRBV9, the J call TRBJ1-4, with TRBD1 identical over 9 bases. The CDR3 covers 18 residues. Losses at the gene ends were 4 bases for V and 4 bases for J; bases not matched to a gene: 14. CDR1 is SGDLS, CDR2 YYNGEE, per germline.

The CDR3 nucleotides read TGTGCCAGCAGCGAGGACAGGGGGCGCAGCTACGAGCAGTACTTC. Translated: CASSEDRGRSYEQYF. The V call is TRBV7-9, the J call TRBJ2-7; TRBD1 aligns across 11 bases. Trimming cost V 5 bases and J 3 bases; bases outside gene matches: 6. Looked up from germline, CDR1 is SEHNR and CDR2 is FQNEAQ (reference sequence). This CDR3 region has 15 residues.

The V call is TRBV6-5, the J call TRBJ2-2; weak D call: TRBD2 (6 bases). CDR3 size: 16 residues. V gave up 3 bases and J gave up 3 bases, with 14 bases separating them. Looked up from germline, CDR1 is MNHEY and CDR2 is SVGAGI. The CDR3 region has the DNA TGTGCCAGCAGTTATAGCTCCGGGGGAGACACCGGGGAGCTGTTTTTT. Translated, it gives CASSYSSGGDTGELFF.

The V and J genes are TRBV11-2 and TRBJ2-5; a weak D match, TRBD2 (6 bases). The J call may be faulty, since TRBJ2-7 better matches the DNA end. The CDR3 has 13 residues. The germline V gene encodes CDR1 SGHAT and CDR2 FQNNGV. The DNA of the CDR3 is TGTGCCAGCAGCGTTGGACTAACCTACGAGCAGTACTTC. Encoded protein: CASSVGLTYEQYF.

Worth noting for this clone: One end of the junction varies from germline; a read error may be responsible. The CDR3 protein is CASSGTGAGANGLTF. CDR3 nucleotides: TGTGCCAGCAGTGGGACAGGGGCTGGGGCCAACGGCCTGACTTTC. The genes are TRBV6-4 and TRBJ2-6; 9 bases line up with TRBD1. The CDR3 extends over 15 amino acids. CDR1 MRHNA and CDR2 SNTAGT come from the germline V gene.

The chain uses TRBV18 and TRBJ1-3; no clear D gene. Germline CDR1 is KGHSH and CDR2 is LQKENI. This CDR3 spans 15 amino acids. V lost 6 bases and J lost 8, with 20 bases in between. CDR3 bases: TGTGCCAGCTCTCCCCGGGATTGGGGTGATCACACCATATATTTT. Its translation is CASSPRDWGDHTIYF.

The V gene is TRBV4-1, the J gene TRBJ1-2; D call uncertain. The CDR3 contains 18 residues. V lost 0 bases and J 4 bases, leaving 21 bases between the germline ends. The germline gives CDR1 MGHRA, CDR2 YSYEKL. The CDR3 region has the DNA TGCGCCAGCAGCCAAGACAGTATGGCGTCCTCTACGGGCTATGGCTACACCTTC. It yields the protein CASSQDSMASSTGYGYTF.

The chain recombines TRBV7-2 with TRBJ1-5; D remains ambiguous. This CDR3 spans 15 amino acids. V was trimmed by 1 base and J by 3 bases, leaving 10 bases between them. The germline gives CDR1 SGHTA, CDR2 FQGNSA. CDR3 amino acids: CASSLGWGDNQPQHF. The CDR3 coding sequence is TGTGCCAGCAGCTTAGGGTGGGGAGACAATCAGCCCCAGCATTTT. Supplemented by reference TRBV7-2 and TRBJ1-5, the full variable domain reads GAGVSQSPSNKVTEKGKDVELRCDPISGHTALYWYRQSLGQGLEFLIYFQGNSAPDKSGLPSDRFSAERTGGSVSTLTIQRTQQEDSAVYLCASSLGWGDNQPQHFGDGTRLSIL.

J is TRBJ2-5 and V is TRBV11-2, with D tentatively TRBD2 (5 bases). Between the trimmed V and J ends, which lost 2 bases and 5 bases, there was a span of 15 bases. Looked up from germline, CDR1 is SGHAT and CDR2 is FQNNGV. The CDR3 has 15 amino acids. The CDR3 nucleotides read TGTGCCAGCAGCTTACGGGCAACGAGGGTGGAGACCCAGTACTTC. This gives the protein CASSLRATRVETQYF.

The count of this clone is one. The chain joins TRBV30 to TRBJ1-6; TRBD1 is a possible D gene (6 bases). Germline-derived CDR1 and CDR2 are GTSNPN and SVGIG (reference sequence). V was pared by 0 bases and J by 9 bases, with 15 bases between. The CDR3 contains 15 residues. The CDR3 DNA is TGTGCCTGGAGTGTCAAGGGGGTCTGGCGTTCACCCCTCCACTTT. Protein sequence: CAWSVKGVWRSPLHF.

The table lists this clone with a count of one. This chain links TRBV7-9 with TRBJ1-4; TRBD1 matches at 7 bases. Germline V gives CDR1 SEHNR, CDR2 FQNEAQ (reference sequence). The CDR3 runs to 15 residues. V dropped 3 bases and J dropped 6; count of bases not matched to a gene: 7. The CDR3 sequence: CASSLRQGSYEKLFF. CDR3 DNA sequence: TGTGCCAGCAGCTTGAGACAGGGAAGTTATGAAAAACTGTTTTTT. The variable domain in full, with the rest retrieved from reference TRBV7-9 and TRBJ1-4, is DTGVSQNPRHKITKRGQNVTFRCDPISEHNRLYWYRQTLGQGPEFLTYFQNEAQLEKSRLLSDRFSAERPKGSFSTLEIQRTEQGDSAMYLCASSLRQGSYEKLFFGSGTQLSVL.

V usage is TRBV4-3 and J usage is TRBJ2-5, with D possibly being TRBD2 (6 bases). Between the trimmed V and J ends, which lost 0 bases and 5 bases, there was a span of 16 bases. The CDR3 is 16 residues long. Germline assignment: CDR1 LGHNA and CDR2 YSLEER. In nucleotides, the CDR3 is TGCGCCAGCAGCCAAGAACACTCTCCGGAGGGGGAGACCCAGTACTTC. It encodes CASSQEHSPEGETQYF.

In its sample, this clone was seen once. The V gene is TRBV14, the J gene TRBJ2-1; D is perhaps TRBD2 (6 bases). CDR3 length equals 15 residues. Deletions cut 3 bases from V and 0 bases from J, with 9 bases between. The germline V gene has CDR1 SGHDN and CDR2 FVKESK. The DNA for the CDR3 is TGTGCCAGCAGCCAGGTCGGGAGCTCCTACAATGAGCAGTTCTTC. Its protein product is CASSQVGSSYNEQFF.

The V gene is TRBV6-4, the J gene TRBJ2-1; D is ambiguous. The CDR3 contains 14 residues. The germline gives CDR1 MRHNA, CDR2 SNTAGT. Trimming left V 3 bases short and J 9 bases short, with 15 bases between. The CDR3 coding sequence is TGTGCCAGCAGTGAAAGGCTAGAGTCGGGTGAGCAGTTCTTC. It codes for CASSERLESGEQFF.

The table lists this clone with a few counts. The chain recombines TRBV5-6 with TRBJ2-7; no reliable D call. The CDR3 consists of 14 residues. The germline V and J ends were trimmed by 3 bases and 1 base, with 11 bases remaining between them. CDR1 SGHDT and CDR2 YYEEEE come from the germline V gene. In DNA form, the CDR3 reads TGTGCCAGCAGCTCACTGACACCTTCCTACGAGCAGTACGTC. It yields the protein CASSSLTPSYEQYV.

The chain uses TRBV5-1 and TRBJ2-5; D remains unclear. The germline CDR1 and CDR2 sequences are SGHRS and YFSETQ. The CDR3 length is 12 residues. V was cut by 4 bases and J by 5 bases, with 9 bases left in between. CDR3: CASSLGEETQYF. Written as DNA, the CDR3 is TGCGCCAGCAGCCTTGGTGAGGAGACCCAGTACTTC.

J is TRBJ2-1 and V is TRBV19; TRBD1 agrees at 8 bases. V lost 4 bases and J lost 6; bases outside the gene matches: 8. Germline lookup yields CDR1 LNHDA and CDR2 SQIVND (reference sequence). The CDR3 spans 15 residues. Here the CDR3 reads CASSSRTGSVNEQFF. The CDR3 DNA is TGTGCCAGTAGTAGCCGGACAGGGTCTGTCAATGAGCAGTTCTTC.